The clone carrying this TCR beta chain was counted ten times or more. Just one base apart from a much larger clone, this may be a read error. The sample originates from a study of blood T cells in healthy people across ages. A sample-barcoded 5' primer and a J-beta primer mix were used in a second PCR of roughly 6 to 12 cycles. TCRdb analysed the 5' RACE reads with MiXCR anew, one entry per CDR3 protein. The sample carries approximately 680,000 distinct CDR3 sequences, roughly 32% recorded once. Unmatched junction bases numbered 8, after V lost 2 bases and J lost 11 bases. The CDR3 sequence is 13 residues long. Germline V gives CDR1 SGHTA, CDR2 FQGNSA.

The chain is built from TRBV7-2 and TRBJ2-5; 7 positions agree with TRBD1. Sample: blood. This clonotype was obtained from a woman of 80 years or more in good health. CDR3 sequence reads: CASSLRTGGWQYF. The CDR3 nucleotides read TGTGCCAGCAGCTTACGGACAGGCGGCTGGCAGTACTTC.